This is a list of T cell receptor beta chains from one sample in a study of blood T cell repertoires in COVID-19. The table came from immunoSEQ multiplex PCR; TCRdb's copy has only in-frame clones and leaves some out. Found here are around 220,000 clones, 85% to 95% of them singletons; the top ten hold over 1.5%. The specimen was PBMCs or T cells enriched from blood (not recorded which). Receptor source: a woman aged 18-35 years who had recovered from COVID-19. Each CDR3 is given without its conserved first and last residue. D genes are given only for firm matches.

CDR3: ASRRDSRTEAF
D: -
V: TRBV5-6
J: TRBJ1-1

CDR3: ASSSDSNTGELF
D: -
V: TRBV5-1
J: TRBJ2-2

CDR3: ASSSDREHYT
D: TRBD1
V: TRBV11-1
J: TRBJ1-2

CDR3: ASSLASGGDETQY
D: TRBD2
V: TRBV7-9
J: TRBJ2-5

CDR3: ATSTQGGSGETQY
D: -
V: TRBV24-1
J: TRBJ2-5

CDR3: ASSPRTGSGANVLT
D: TRBD1
V: TRBV18
J: TRBJ2-6

CDR3: ASRDRVVGQPQH
D: TRBD1
V: TRBV2
J: TRBJ1-5

CDR3: ASSVPNRNEQF
D: -
V: TRBV4-1
J: TRBJ2-1

CDR3: ASSLASGMVSGANVLT
D: -
V: TRBV7-3
J: TRBJ2-6

CDR3: ASSKAGNRANTEAF
D: -
V: TRBV21-1
J: TRBJ1-1

CDR3: ASSLTHFRGLTYGYT
D: -
V: TRBV7-8
J: TRBJ1-2

CDR3: ASSYRQEGEAQY
D: -
V: TRBV2
J: TRBJ2-5

CDR3: ASSVVGQGDGAEAF
D: TRBD1
V: TRBV9
J: TRBJ1-1

CDR3: ASSVDGRPSNYGYT
D: -
V: TRBV9
J: TRBJ1-2

CDR3: ASSPDRVNYGYT
D: TRBD1
V: TRBV18
J: TRBJ1-2

CDR3: ASSLSTGERNTEAF
D: TRBD1
V: TRBV28
J: TRBJ1-1

CDR3: ASSLEGEGSYEQY
D: -
V: TRBV7-2
J: TRBJ2-7

CDR3: ASSLKVSPGTGELF
D: -
V: TRBV5-1
J: TRBJ2-2

CDR3: ASSQTGILGYT
D: -
V: TRBV5-4
J: TRBJ1-2

CDR3: ASSYGRGYQETQY
D: TRBD1
V: TRBV6-2/TRBV6-3
J: TRBJ2-5

CDR3: ASSLPTGRQETQY
D: TRBD1
V: TRBV5-1
J: TRBJ2-5

CDR3: ASSPGYSDSYEQY
D: -
V: TRBV7-7
J: TRBJ2-7

CDR3: ATSHNTGSTDTQY
D: -
V: TRBV24-1
J: TRBJ2-3

CDR3: ASRTPDKQENTGELF
D: -
V: TRBV28
J: TRBJ2-2

CDR3: ASSKRIRDSIFYGYT
D: -
V: TRBV21-1
J: TRBJ1-2

CDR3: ASSRGQGGYGYT
D: TRBD1
V: TRBV28
J: TRBJ1-2

CDR3: ASRSGRGRTPDPKY
D: -
V: TRBV7-5
J: TRBJ2-7

CDR3: ASRLRGANTGELF
D: -
V: TRBV2
J: TRBJ2-2

CDR3: ASSLRRGRNQPQH
D: TRBD1
V: TRBV28
J: TRBJ1-5

CDR3: ASSLFGDSNQPQH
D: -
V: TRBV5-1
J: TRBJ1-5

CDR3: ASSPWPGELF
D: -
V: TRBV12-3/TRBV12-4
J: TRBJ2-2

CDR3: SALRDRGPT
D: TRBD1
V: TRBV29-1
J: TRBJ1-2

CDR3: ASSREGAPTYNEQF
D: TRBD1
V: TRBV18
J: TRBJ2-1

CDR3: ASSLRGNTEAF
D: -
V: TRBV5-1
J: TRBJ1-1

CDR3: ASSVGLLNTEAF
D: -
V: TRBV3-1/TRBV3-2
J: TRBJ1-1

CDR3: ASSFSGGGPDTQY
D: TRBD2
V: TRBV11-1
J: TRBJ2-3

CDR3: SARTAGNEKLF
D: -
V: TRBV29-1
J: TRBJ1-4

CDR3: ASSLRNSIIEKLF
D: -
V: TRBV28
J: TRBJ1-4

CDR3: ASSLYRANYGYT
D: -
V: TRBV7-2
J: TRBJ1-2

CDR3: ASSIMAQNEQF
D: -
V: TRBV18
J: TRBJ2-1

CDR3: ASSQGGGTNYEQY
D: TRBD2
V: TRBV4-1
J: TRBJ2-7

CDR3: ATSRDPQSNQPQH
D: -
V: TRBV15
J: TRBJ1-5

CDR3: ASSPGRYEQY
D: TRBD2
V: TRBV12-3/TRBV12-4
J: TRBJ2-7

CDR3: ASSYGNTEAF
D: -
V: TRBV19
J: TRBJ1-1

CDR3: ASYARDRANYGYT
D: TRBD1
V: TRBV6-5
J: TRBJ1-2

CDR3: ASSSEAARYQPQH
D: -
V: TRBV7-2
J: TRBJ1-5

CDR3: ASSLETRGLAGARDYEQY
D: TRBD2
V: TRBV11-3
J: TRBJ2-7

CDR3: ASSPPLAANEQY
D: TRBD2
V: TRBV13
J: TRBJ2-7

CDR3: TSSQVDRGAYEQY
D: -
V: TRBV1
J: TRBJ2-7

CDR3: ASSDGGGAGNEQF
D: TRBD2
V: TRBV2
J: TRBJ2-1

CDR3: ASSRPTSGRANEQF
D: TRBD2
V: TRBV5-6
J: TRBJ2-1

CDR3: ASSSAVQETQY
D: -
V: TRBV5-1
J: TRBJ2-5

CDR3: ASSQPPSGGARDTQY
D: TRBD2
V: TRBV5-4
J: TRBJ2-3

CDR3: ASSTGLAGAGDTQY
D: TRBD2
V: TRBV5-1
J: TRBJ2-3

CDR3: ASSITSGGNEQF
D: TRBD2
V: TRBV7-3
J: TRBJ2-1